The T cell receptor beta chain under discussion was sequenced for a study of T cells in localized non-small cell lung cancer. The protocol was immunoSEQ multiplex PCR, while the TCRdb copy is restricted to in-frame clones and leaves out a portion. The table records approximately 41,000 clones, roughly 88% of them present only once. Trimming at V came to 5 bases and at J to 6 bases, leaving 9 bases not matched to a gene. The CDR3 consists of 16 residues. Germline CDR1 SGHTA, CDR2 FQGNSA. About this clone: Its antigen is not identified.

Study results and caveats: Heterogeneity is still possible, as just one tumor region was sequenced. Exceeding tumor, uninvolved adjacent lung had the highest T cell clonality. Blood T cell density predicted longer survival; adjacent-lung clonality, shorter. A median of about 50 clones ranked among the top 100 in tumor appeared in adjacent lung.

This TCR was recovered from a male donor aged 60 or older with stage II lung adenocarcinoma. The source material was peripheral blood mononuclear cells, sampled before any cancer treatment. The gene calls are TRBV7-2 and TRBJ1-6, with 8 bases fitting TRBD1. The CDR3 spells CASSPQTGVRNSPLHF. As DNA, the CDR3 is TGTGCCAGCAGCCCCCAGACAGGGGTCCGTAATTCACCCCTCCACTTT.